What follows are 5 T cell receptor beta chains derived from one specimen sequenced in a study of blood T cell repertoires in COVID-19. Sequencing was performed with immunoSEQ multiplex PCR; in TCRdb, only in-frame clones are kept and a portion is missing. This sample has roughly 200,000 clones, with around 86% found just once. The sample consisted of PBMCs or T cells enriched from blood (not recorded which). These TCRs come from a middle-aged woman in a cohort exposed to, infected with or recovered from COVID-19 (not recorded which).

The count of this clone is one. The chain uses TRBV5-1 and TRBJ2-3, with D perhaps TRBD1 (6 bases). Trimming stripped 0 bases from V and 2 bases from J, with 7 bases between. Germline V CDR1 and CDR2: SGHRS, YFSETQ. This CDR3 comprises 14 residues. CDR3 in amino acids: CASSLEGHTDTQYF. In DNA, the CDR3 is TGCGCCAGCAGCTTGGAGGGACACACAGATACGCAGTATTTT.

In this sample, this clone turned up once. This rearrangement joins TRBV5-1 to TRBJ1-6, with TRBD1 matching over 8 bases. Germline CDR1 reads SGHRS; CDR2 reads YFSETQ. V gave up 2 bases and J gave up 9 bases; unmatched junction bases: 4. The CDR3 has 14 amino acids. CDR3 in DNA: TGCGCCAGCAGCTTCCAGGGGGCAGGTTCACCCCTCCACTTT. Translated: CASSFQGAGSPLHF.

V is TRBV10-3 and J is TRBJ2-1; 8 nucleotides line up with TRBD1. V shed 3 bases, J shed 0 bases, and the junction held 4 bases outside the gene matches. The germline V gene encodes CDR1 ENHRY and CDR2 SYGVKD. The CDR3 has 16 residues. The CDR3 spells CAISDRTGSSYNEQFF. As DNA, the CDR3 is TGTGCCATCAGTGACCGGACAGGGAGCTCCTACAATGAGCAGTTCTTC.

This clone occurred once. V gene TRBV11-2 combines with J gene TRBJ1-1; 7 bases are shared with TRBD1. V shed 5 bases and J 1 base; nucleotides not matched to a gene: 7. The CDR3 is 15 residues long. CDR1 SGHAT and CDR2 FQNNGV come from the germline V gene. As DNA, the CDR3 is TGTGCCAGCAGCCTACGGACAGGAGAGAACACTGAAGCTTTCTTT. Translating gives CASSLRTGENTEAFF.

The genes are TRBV6-6 and TRBJ1-3, with 10 bases fitting TRBD1. Germline V gene lookup returns CDR1 MNHNY and CDR2 SVGAGI (reference sequence). CDR3 size: 17 residues. Germline trimming cut 5 bases from V and 3 bases from J; bases unmatched to any gene: 10. The CDR3 DNA follows: TGTGCCAGCAGTCCCTCCCGACAGGGGGCCGGTGGAAACACCATATATTTT. Protein sequence: CASSPSRQGAGGNTIYF.